This T cell receptor beta chain was sequenced for a study of cytomegalovirus exposure and HLA in healthy donors. The germline V gene encodes CDR1 LNHDA and CDR2 SQIVND (reference sequence). V lost 0 bases and J 7 bases, leaving 13 bases between the germline ends. The CDR3 is 14 amino acids. The study ran its PCR with 60 Vbeta and 13 Jbeta primers. Per the original data handling: Some 10 million shared chains were among the roughly 80 million unique TCR beta chains that a later analysis counted. The table came from immunoSEQ multiplex PCR; TCRdb's copy has only in-frame clones and leaves some out. V, J and clone size are those of that table, while D and trimming were read from the DNA. The sample holds about 160,000 clones, over 80% seen once. Whole-study results and caveats: Using a false discovery rate of 0.05, a later analysis showed that roughly 16,000 TCR beta sequences were associated with HLA alleles. Analysis was carried out at a later point, and it linked a missense DCLRE1C variant to TCR beta V- and J-gene trimming. Researchers reportedly found TCR beta sequences accurately predicted most subjects' HLA-A and HLA-B alleles.

Worth noting for this clone: Its antigen is unidentified.

The sequenced sample consisted of PBMCs. The TCR comes from a girl aged 5-17 years in good health and CMV-seropositive. This rearrangement joins TRBV19 to TRBJ2-7; weak D call: TRBD1 (6 bases). The CDR3 loop reads CASSIDLAGEEQYF. CDR3 nucleotide sequence: TGTGCCAGTAGTATAGATCTGGCAGGGGAAGAGCAGTACTTC. Drawing the rest from reference TRBV19 and TRBJ2-7, the complete variable domain is DGGITQSPKYLFRKEGQNVTLSCEQNLNHDAMYWYRQDPGQGLRLIYYSQIVNDFQKGDIAEGYSVSREKKESFPLTVTSAQKNPTAFYLCASSIDLAGEEQYFGPGTRLTVT.